The 20 T cell receptor beta chains below were found in one sample sequenced in a study of cytomegalovirus exposure and HLA in healthy donors. In the PCR, 60 Vbeta and 13 Jbeta primers were used. Assay used: immunoSEQ multiplex PCR; TCRdb lists only in-frame clones, some missing. This sample carries under 150,000 clones, approximately 73% of them seen once, and the ten largest clones take over 1%. What was sequenced was PBMCs. All receptors come from a woman aged 40-49 years in good health and CMV-seronegative.

The chain is built from TRBV4-1 and TRBJ2-1, with 7 bases fitting TRBD1. The V segment lost 2 bases and the J segment 10 bases; nucleotides outside the gene matches: 5. CDR1 and CDR2 (germline): MGHRA, YSYEKL. This CDR3 spans 13 amino acids. The CDR3 DNA follows: TGCGCCAGCAGCCAAAGGGGGCTAACCGAGCAGTTCTTC. Translation gives CASSQRGLTEQFF.

A few counts support this clone. The genes are TRBV5-1 and TRBJ1-4; D is undetermined. Germline-derived CDR1 and CDR2 are SGHRS and YFSETQ. The CDR3 sequence is 15 residues long. With 5 bases removed from V and 0 bases from J, the gap between germline ends came to 11 bases. CDR3 in DNA: TGCGCCAGCAGTGAAGGAGGGACAACTAATGAAAAACTGTTTTTT. Translating gives CASSEGGTTNEKLFF.

The chain employs TRBV29-1 and TRBJ2-7, with a weak D call TRBD2 (6 bases). The CDR3 runs to 13 residues. V dropped 4 bases and J dropped 1 base, with 11 bases sitting between them. Germline V gives CDR1 SQVTM, CDR2 ANQGSEA. CDR3 in DNA: TGCAGCGTTGTTAGGAGGGGTTCCTACGAGCAGTACTTC. It specifies CSVVRRGSYEQYF.

The rearrangement links TRBV27 to TRBJ1-2, with D possibly TRBD1 on 5 matching bases. In germline, CDR1 is MNHEY, CDR2 SMNVEV (reference sequence). This CDR3 has 16 residues. Trimming cost V 7 bases and J 4 bases, with 22 bases left between them. The CDR3 here is CASMGRTLAFSYGYTF. As DNA, the CDR3 is TGTGCCAGCATGGGGCGGACGCTTGCCTTTTCCTATGGCTACACCTTC.

This sequence joins TRBV7-2 and TRBJ2-1; 9 bases align to TRBD1. Germline V gene sequence: CDR1 SGHTA, CDR2 FQGNSA. Unmatched junction bases numbered 7, after V lost 3 bases and J lost 4 bases. The CDR3 is made up of 16 amino acids. The CDR3 sequence is CASSFRDRASYNEQFF. The DNA of the CDR3 is TGTGCCAGCAGCTTCCGGGACAGGGCGTCTTACAATGAGCAGTTCTTC.

The J gene is TRBJ2-5, the V gene TRBV7-9, with D perhaps TRBD1 (5 bases). The germline CDR1 and CDR2 sequences are SEHNR and FQNEAQ (reference sequence). The CDR3 covers 14 residues. V shed 4 bases and J shed 5 bases, with 14 bases lying between them. Here the CDR3 reads CASSSGPSGETQYF. In nucleotides, the CDR3 is TGTGCCAGCAGCTCTGGACCTTCAGGGGAGACCCAGTACTTC. Variable domain in full (rest from reference TRBV7-9 and TRBJ2-5): DTGVSQNPRHKITKRGQNVTFRCDPISEHNRLYWYRQTLGQGPEFLTYFQNEAQLEKSRLLSDRFSAERPKGSFSTLEIQRTEQGDSAMYLCASSSGPSGETQYFGPGTRLLVL.

The count of this clone is one. V usage is TRBV5-1 and J usage is TRBJ2-5; TRBD2 matches at 11 bases. This CDR3 region has 18 residues. With 0 bases clipped from V and 5 bases from J, the junction kept 12 bases outside the gene matches. Germline V CDR1 and CDR2: SGHRS, YFSETQ. The chain's CDR3 is CASSLVRDSGGAVETQYF. CDR3 DNA sequence: TGCGCCAGCAGCTTGGTTCGGGATAGCGGGGGGGCCGTGGAGACCCAGTACTTC.

The genes are TRBV29-1 and TRBJ2-6; TRBD1 is a possible D gene (5 bases). The CDR3 contains 16 residues. V was cut by 6 bases and J by 0 bases, with 15 bases left in between. Germline values: CDR1 SQVTM, CDR2 ANQGSEA. This chain's CDR3 is CSVDVTGSSGANVLTF. The DNA of the CDR3 is TGCAGCGTCGACGTAACAGGCTCCTCTGGGGCCAACGTCCTGACTTTC.

The DNA for the CDR3 is TGTGCCAGCAGCGATGCCCGAGACAGGGGTCTCTACGAGCAGTACTTC. Protein sequence: CASSDARDRGLYEQYF. The chain joins TRBV5-8 to TRBJ2-7, with 8 bases aligning to TRBD1. The CDR3 loop spans 16 amino acids. Germline V CDR1 and CDR2: SGHTS, YDEGEE. The J segment lost 3 bases and the V segment lost 4 bases, leaving 12 bases of the junction unmatched.

The J gene is TRBJ1-2, the V gene TRBV2; 7 bases align to TRBD1. This CDR3 region has 13 residues. CDR1 is SNHLY and CDR2 is FYNNEI in the germline V gene. Germline trimming cut 5 bases from V and 4 bases from J; bases unmatched to any gene: 4. CDR3 in amino acids: CASSRQGGYGYTF. The CDR3 bases are TGTGCCAGCAGTAGACAGGGTGGCTATGGCTACACCTTC.

The rearrangement uses TRBV6-6 and TRBJ1-2; 8 bases are shared with TRBD1. The ends lost 2 bases at V and 4 bases at J; junction bases unmatched: 3. From germline, CDR1 is MNHNY and CDR2 SVGAGI (reference sequence). The CDR3 spans 14 residues. For the CDR3, the DNA is TGTGCCAGCAGTTACGGACAGGGAGGCTATGGCTACACCTTC. It specifies CASSYGQGGYGYTF.

This sequence joins TRBV28 and TRBJ1-1; D is uncertain. This CDR3 comprises 13 residues. CDR1 MDHEN and CDR2 SYDVKM come from the germline V gene. V shed 7 bases and J shed 4 bases, with 13 bases lying between them. In DNA, the CDR3 is TGTGCCAGCACCTCGATACTGATCACTGAAGCTTTCTTT. This gives the protein CASTSILITEAFF.

The chain uses TRBV27 and TRBJ2-1, with 9 bases matching TRBD1. The CDR3 length is 16 residues. V gave up 5 bases and J gave up 6 bases; unmatched junction bases: 11. Per germline, CDR1 MNHEY and CDR2 SMNVEV (reference sequence). CDR3 nucleotide sequence: TGTGCCAGCAGTCACTTCCCGGGACAGGGTTCCAATGAGCAGTTCTTC. Encoded protein: CASSHFPGQGSNEQFF.

The genes are TRBV7-2 and TRBJ1-5; D call uncertain. CDR3 length: 13 amino acids. Germline lookup yields CDR1 SGHTA and CDR2 FQGNSA. Deletions cut 6 bases from V and 2 bases from J, with 8 bases between. As DNA, the CDR3 is TGTGCCAGCAGGGGAGAGGGCAATCAGCCCCAGCATTTT. Translating gives CASRGEGNQPQHF.

The V gene is TRBV28, the J gene TRBJ2-3, with D possibly matching TRBD1 (5 bases). The CDR3 is made up of 12 amino acids. Trimming took 5 bases from V and 3 from J, leaving 6 bases between them. CDR1 and CDR2 from the germline V gene are MDHEN and SYDVKM. The CDR3 region has the DNA TGTGCCAGCAGTCCAGGGACAGATACGCAGTATTTT. It encodes CASSPGTDTQYF. Filled out from reference TRBV28 and TRBJ2-3, the complete variable domain reads DVKVTQSSRYLVKRTGEKVFLECVQDMDHENMFWYRQDPGLGLRLIYFSYDVKMKEKGDIPEGYSVSREKKERFSLILESASTNQTSMYLCASSPGTDTQYFGPGTRLTVL.

The chain links TRBV15 to TRBJ1-2; TRBD1 is a possible D gene (5 bases). V lost 10 bases, J lost 8 bases, and 20 bases lay in between. Germline lookup yields CDR1 LNHNV and CDR2 YYDKDF (reference sequence). This CDR3 has 13 residues. The DNA for the CDR3 is TGTGCCAGCAATTACGGCGGGGGATACGGCTACACCTTC. Amino acid sequence: CASNYGGGYGYTF.

This clone was found a few times. V is TRBV7-9 and J is TRBJ1-2; 9 bases match TRBD1. The germline CDR1 and CDR2 sequences are SEHNR and FQNEAQ (reference sequence). The length of the CDR3 is 15 residues. J was trimmed by 5 bases and V by 5 bases; bases with no gene match: 9. CDR3 DNA: TGTGCCAGCAGCCCACTGGGACAGGGCATATATGGCTACACCTTC. Amino acid sequence: CASSPLGQGIYGYTF.

The chain has TRBV5-1 and TRBJ2-3, with D perhaps TRBD1 (6 bases). The germline V and J ends were trimmed by 4 bases and 2 bases, with 14 bases remaining between them. The germline V gene encodes CDR1 SGHRS and CDR2 YFSETQ. The CDR3 is 15 residues long. CDR3 sequence: CASSHSGVHTDTQYF. CDR3 nucleotides: TGCGCCAGCAGCCATTCAGGGGTCCACACAGATACGCAGTATTTT. Drawing the rest from reference TRBV5-1 and TRBJ2-3, the complete variable domain is KAGVTQTPRYLIKTRGQQVTLSCSPISGHRSVSWYQQTPGQGLQFLFEYFSETQRNKGNFPGRFSGRQFSNSRSEMNVSTLELGDSALYLCASSHSGVHTDTQYFGPGTRLTVL.

This clone appeared a few times. The rearrangement joins TRBV2 to TRBJ1-1; the D gene is possibly TRBD1 (5 bases). V lost 8 bases and J 9 bases, leaving 16 bases between the germline ends. There are 12 residues in the CDR3. Germline-derived CDR1 and CDR2 are SNHLY and FYNNEI. The CDR3 sequence: CASPYTREKAFF. CDR3 nucleotides: TGTGCCAGCCCTTATACCAGGGAAAAAGCTTTCTTT. Supplemented by reference TRBV2 and TRBJ1-1, the full variable domain reads EPEVTQTPSHQVTQMGQEVILRCVPISNHLYFYWYRQILGQKVEFLVSFYNNEISEKSEIFDDQFSVERPDGSNFTLKIRSTKLEDSAMYFCASPYTREKAFFGQGTRLTVV.

This chain connects TRBV6-5 to TRBJ1-1, with D hard to call. V lost 6 bases and J 3 bases, leaving 5 bases between the germline ends. This CDR3 contains 11 residues. Germline V gene lookup returns CDR1 MNHEY and CDR2 SVGAGI. CDR3 sequence: CASSTYTEAFF. Here the CDR3 DNA reads TGTGCCAGCAGCACATACACTGAAGCTTTCTTT.